The clone carrying this TCR beta chain was recorded many times. The antigen is unknown. The data derive from a study of glioma-infiltrating T cells. Trimming shortened V by 5 bases and J by 2 bases, and 10 bases separated the two germline ends. Germline lookup yields CDR1 MDHEN and CDR2 SYDVKM. The CDR3 extends over 14 amino acids. Study results and limitations: Only very few CDR3 sequences appeared in both tissue and blood.

Amplification of TCR alpha and beta CDR3 regions from RNA used iRepertoire nested multiplex PCR. Tissue mRNA or PBMC total RNA, roughly 85-450 ng, went into one-step reverse transcription and amplification. TCRdb itself ran the multiplex PCR reads through MiXCR, one entry per CDR3 protein. The sample has roughly 190,000 distinct CDR3 sequences; 32% are singletons. The specimen sequenced was glioma tissue, nonneoplastic brain tissue, or PBMCs (not recorded which). The receptor's source is a human donor with low-grade glioma or glioblastoma, undergoing nonglioma brain surgery, or in good health (not recorded which). The gene calls are TRBV28 and TRBJ2-1; a possible D gene is TRBD2 (5 bases). CDR3 sequence (DNA): TGTGCCAGCAGTGTCCCGGGGACCTACAATGAGCAGTTCTTC. Encoded protein: CASSVPGTYNEQFF.